The 22 T cell receptor beta chains presented below share a single source sample, sequenced in a study of cytomegalovirus exposure and HLA in healthy donors. Vbeta (60) and Jbeta (13) primers were used in the PCR. The assay was immunoSEQ multiplex PCR, and TCRdb's table has in-frame clones only and misses some. Listed are some 34,000 clones; roughly 4.7% falls within the top ten. The sequenced material came from PBMCs. Receptors originate from a middle-aged woman in good health and CMV-seropositive.

The V and J genes are TRBV6-5 and TRBJ2-7; 7 bases align to TRBD1. The V and J ends lost 0 bases and 7 bases, in that order; junction bases with no gene match: 9. This CDR3 is 15 amino acids long. The germline CDR1 and CDR2 sequences are MNHEY and SVGAGI. CDR3 bases: TGTGCCAGCAGTTACTCTCTTGAGGGGGCGAGAGAGCAGTACTTC. As protein: CASSYSLEGAREQYF.

The chain is built from TRBV7-9 and TRBJ1-5, with a weak D call TRBD1 (5 bases). Germline V lookup: CDR1 SEHNR, CDR2 FQNEAQ (reference sequence). This CDR3 region has 14 residues. With 4 bases removed from V and 4 bases from J, the gap between germline ends came to 11 bases. In nucleotides, the CDR3 is TGTGCCAGCAGCTATGGACAACTTAATCAGCCCCAGCATTTT. Residues: CASSYGQLNQPQHF.

This rearrangement joins TRBV9 to TRBJ2-7; TRBD2 matches at 14 bases. Germline CDR1 and CDR2: SGDLS and YYNGEE. V lost 4 bases and J lost 3; bases outside the gene matches: 3. The CDR3 extends over 15 amino acids. CDR3 sequence: CASSLGTSGSYEQYF. CDR3 DNA sequence: TGTGCCAGCAGCCTCGGGACTAGCGGGAGCTACGAGCAGTACTTC.

The rearrangement links TRBV7-8 to TRBJ2-6; a possible D gene is TRBD2 (6 bases). The germline V and J ends were trimmed by 2 bases and 4 bases, with 9 bases remaining between them. Germline V gives CDR1 SGHVS, CDR2 FQNEAQ. The CDR3 runs to 15 residues. The CDR3, as DNA: TGTGCCAGCAGCTTATGGGGGGTCGGGGCCAACGTCCTGACTTTC. This codes for CASSLWGVGANVLTF.

Written as DNA, the CDR3 is TGCAGTGCTAGCGGGGAAGAGACCCAGTACTTC. Protein: CSASGEETQYF. The J gene is TRBJ2-5, the V gene TRBV20-1, with D tentatively TRBD2 (5 bases). CDR3 length: 11 residues. V shed 3 bases and J shed 3 bases, with 5 bases lying between them. Germline-derived CDR1 and CDR2 are DFQATT and SNEGSKA (reference sequence).

The chain has TRBV29-1 and TRBJ2-7; possible D gene TRBD2, 6 bases. The germline V and J ends were trimmed by 5 bases and 2 bases, with 13 bases remaining between them. Looked up from germline, CDR1 is SQVTM and CDR2 is ANQGSEA. The CDR3 is 13 residues long. The CDR3 sequence is CSVSDGGAYEQYF. In nucleotides, the CDR3 is TGCAGCGTTTCCGACGGGGGTGCCTACGAGCAGTACTTC.

This chain joins TRBV18 and TRBJ2-3, with D hard to call. Germline V CDR1 and CDR2: KGHSH, LQKENI. The CDR3 sequence is 14 residues long. Trimming shortened V by 2 bases and J by 3 bases, and 9 bases separated the two germline ends. CDR3 DNA sequence: TGTGCCAGCTCACCAAGTGGGCCTACAGATACGCAGTATTTT. Protein: CASSPSGPTDTQYF. The whole variable domain, filled in from reference TRBV18 and TRBJ2-3, reads NAGVMQNPRHLVRRRGQEARLRCSPMKGHSHVYWYRQLPEEGLKFMVYLQKENIIDESGMPKERFSAEFPKEGPSILRIQQVVRGDSAAYFCASSPSGPTDTQYFGPGTRLTVL.

J is TRBJ2-7 and V is TRBV15, with D perhaps TRBD1 (6 bases). CDR1 LNHNV and CDR2 YYDKDF come from the germline V gene (reference sequence). Trimming pared 3 bases from V and 3 bases from J, leaving 12 bases between. The CDR3 runs to 14 residues. CDR3 sequence (DNA): TGTGCCACCAGCAGCCGGGACACCTTCTACGAGCAGTACTTC. It is translated as CATSSRDTFYEQYF.

The V and J genes are TRBV30 and TRBJ2-1, with 7 positions matching TRBD2. CDR1 is GTSNPN and CDR2 is SVGIG in the germline V gene (reference sequence). This CDR3 has 12 amino acids. V lost 8 bases to trimming and J lost 5 bases; unmatched junction nucleotides: 6. The CDR3 sequence is CATGGYDNEQFF. In nucleotides, the CDR3 is TGTGCCACGGGAGGTTACGACAATGAGCAGTTCTTC.

The chain has TRBV5-6 and TRBJ2-3; D is undetermined. Trimming took 2 bases from V and 2 from J, leaving 15 bases between them. The CDR3 loop spans 16 amino acids. Germline CDR1 SGHDT, CDR2 YYEEEE. The CDR3: CASSFLAPENTDTQYF. In DNA form, the CDR3 reads TGTGCCAGCAGCTTTCTTGCACCAGAAAACACAGATACGCAGTATTTT.

CDR3 sequence: CSVRDRGNTIYF. CDR3 coding DNA: TGCAGCGTTAGGGACAGGGGAAACACCATATATTTT. The rearrangement joins TRBV29-1 to TRBJ1-3; 8 bases fit TRBD1. The V and J ends lost 5 bases and 4 bases, in that order; junction bases with no gene match: 1. CDR1 and CDR2 from the germline V gene are SQVTM and ANQGSEA. There are 12 residues in the CDR3.

The genes are TRBV5-6 and TRBJ1-2; 10 positions agree with TRBD1. Germline assignment: CDR1 SGHDT and CDR2 YYEEEE. V was pared by 0 bases and J by 7 bases, with 6 bases of the junction left unmatched. This CDR3 is built from 15 residues. CDR3 loop: CASSLEPDRGFGYTF. The CDR3 DNA reads TGTGCCAGCAGCTTGGAGCCGGACAGGGGGTTTGGCTACACCTTC.

The chain combines TRBV2 with TRBJ2-2; 8 bases map to TRBD1. Trimming cost V 5 bases and J 3 bases; bases outside gene matches: 2. Looked up from germline, CDR1 is SNHLY and CDR2 is FYNNEI. The length of the CDR3 is 14 residues. The CDR3 is CASSQQGDTGELFF. CDR3 in DNA: TGTGCCAGCAGTCAACAGGGGGACACCGGGGAGCTGTTTTTT.

J is TRBJ2-2 and V is TRBV28; 7 bases agree with TRBD1. This CDR3 comprises 15 residues. Germline V gives CDR1 MDHEN, CDR2 SYDVKM. J was trimmed by 5 bases and V by 7 bases; bases with no gene match: 10. CDR3 amino acids: CASKYRDRTTGELFF. The CDR3 DNA is TGTGCCAGCAAATACCGGGACAGAACGACCGGGGAGCTGTTTTTT.

The chain has TRBV6-1 and TRBJ1-5, with D unclear. Germline CDR1 MNHNS, CDR2 SASEGT. Deletions cut 1 base from V and 5 bases from J, with 12 bases between. CDR3 length: 15 amino acids. The CDR3 DNA is TGTGCCAGCAGTGAAGAGGTGGGCCCCCATCAGCCCCAGCATTTT. It is translated as CASSEEVGPHQPQHF.

V usage is TRBV4-1 and J usage is TRBJ2-2; TRBD2 matches 7 bases. Per the germline V gene, CDR1 is MGHRA and CDR2 is YSYEKL. The J segment lost 6 bases and the V segment lost 4 bases, leaving 8 bases of the junction unmatched. The CDR3 sequence is 15 residues long. CDR3 protein: CASSLSPTSPGELFF. The CDR3 DNA follows: TGCGCCAGCAGCCTATCCCCGACTAGCCCCGGGGAGCTGTTTTTT.

The rearrangement joins TRBV5-3 to TRBJ2-6; 8 bases map to TRBD2. TRBV5-3 is annotated as an ORF whose role is uncertain. V was clipped by 3 bases and J by 0 bases; unmatched bases: 14. CDR3 length: 20 amino acids. In nucleotides, the CDR3 is TGTGCCAGAAGCTCTGTCTGCTCTAGCGGGTACCTCTCTGGGGCCAACGTCCTGACTTTC. Its protein is CARSSVCSSGYLSGANVLTF.

The chain is built from TRBV9 and TRBJ1-4, with D unclear. Trimming left V 2 bases short and J 0 bases short, with 8 bases between. CDR3 length: 15 residues. Germline V gives CDR1 SGDLS, CDR2 YYNGEE. The CDR3 loop reads CASSVGAATNEKLFF. CDR3 in DNA: TGTGCCAGCAGCGTCGGAGCCGCAACTAATGAAAAACTGTTTTTT.

The rearrangement links TRBV6-5 to TRBJ2-1; tentative D call: TRBD2 (5 bases). Looked up from germline, CDR1 is MNHEY and CDR2 is SVGAGI. This CDR3 is built from 14 residues. Trimming shortened V by 5 bases and J by 3 bases, and 11 bases separated the two germline ends. This chain's CDR3 is CASSSEGSYNEQFF. The CDR3 nucleotides read TGTGCCAGCAGTAGCGAAGGGAGCTACAATGAGCAGTTCTTC.

V is TRBV30 and J is TRBJ2-1; 11 positions match TRBD2. After removal of 3 bases from V and 11 bases from J, the junction contained 18 bases not matched to a gene. The CDR3 is made up of 17 amino acids. CDR1 is GTSNPN and CDR2 is SVGIG in the germline V gene (reference sequence). CDR3 sequence: CAWRHSKTSGSVWKQFF. The CDR3 DNA is TGTGCCTGGAGACACTCCAAAACTAGCGGGAGCGTCTGGAAGCAGTTCTTC.

This chain uses TRBV30 with TRBJ2-7; a possible D gene is TRBD2 (5 bases). The germline V gene encodes CDR1 GTSNPN and CDR2 SVGIG (reference sequence). V was trimmed by 3 bases and J by 6 bases, leaving 12 bases between them. The CDR3 contains 12 residues. This chain's CDR3 is CAWSRGAAEQYF. CDR3 coding DNA: TGTGCCTGGAGCCGGGGAGCGGCCGAGCAGTACTTC.

The chain carries TRBV6-6 and TRBJ1-1; 7 bases match TRBD1. The length of the CDR3 is 14 residues. Trimming removed 0 bases from V and 4 bases from J; junction bases left unmatched: 2. CDR1 and CDR2 (germline): MNHNY, SVGAGI (reference sequence). This chain's CDR3 is CASSYSAGGTEAFF. CDR3 sequence (DNA): TGTGCCAGCAGTTACTCGGCAGGGGGCACTGAAGCTTTCTTT.